A selection of T cell receptor beta chains follows, all from one sample in a study of OX40 agonist ivuxolimab in advanced cancers. Some clones are missing from TCRdb's copy, which holds only in-frame ones; the method was immunoSEQ multiplex PCR. The sample lists around 85,000 clones, 75% to 95% occurring once. The specimen was CD4+ or CD8+ T cells sorted from blood, collected in a trial of the OX40 agonist ivuxolimab. These receptors came from an adult with an advanced solid tumor such as melanoma, head and neck, liver or kidney cancer. Both conserved end residues are part of each CDR3. A D gene is named only where the DNA matches it firmly. Clone size appears in some rows only: once, few, many, or a class for an expanded clone.

clone size	J gene	V gene	D gene	CDR3 DNA	CDR3 protein
NA	TRBJ1-3	TRBV19	NA	TGTGCCAGTAGTCCCCCCGAAGGAGTATTTGGCTCTGGAAACACCATATATTTT	CASSPPEGVFGSGNTIYF
NA	TRBJ2-1	TRBV30	TRBD2	TGTGCCTGGAATATACTAGCGGGGGGCGAGAATGAGCAGTTCTTC	CAWNILAGGENEQFF
few	TRBJ1-5	TRBV30	TRBD1	TGTGCCTGGAGTGTAAAAGGACAGGGCAATCAGCCCCAGCATTTT	CAWSVKGQGNQPQHF
few	TRBJ1-3	TRBV5-6	NA	TGTGCCAGCAGCTTGGGAGCAGCTGTAAACACCATATATTTT	CASSLGAAVNTIYF
NA	TRBJ1-5	TRBV5-1	NA	TGCGCCAGCAGCCTTCAGGGGTGGCAGCCCCAGCATTTT	CASSLQGWQPQHF
NA	TRBJ1-1	TRBV2	TRBD1	TGTGCCAGCAGTGAGGGGGGGACAGGGGACCTGAACACTGAAGCTTTCTTT	CASSEGGTGDLNTEAFF
NA	TRBJ1-2	TRBV6-5	NA	TGTGCCAGCAGTTACGACAGGATTGGGTATGGCTACACCTTC	CASSYDRIGYGYTF
NA	TRBJ2-5	TRBV27	NA	TGTGCCAGCAGTGCCGGATGGACCCAGTACTTC	CASSAGWTQYF
NA	TRBJ2-7	TRBV6-5	NA	TGTGCCAGCAGTTCCGACGGGAGTTCCGAGCAGTACTTC	CASSSDGSSEQYF
NA	TRBJ1-5	TRBV27	NA	TGTGCCAGCAGTTTTAGCAATCAGCCCCAGCATTTT	CASSFSNQPQHF
NA	TRBJ2-1	TRBV6-5	TRBD2	TGTGCCAGCAGTTACTCGACCGGGACTAGTTACAATGAGCAGTTCTTC	CASSYSTGTSYNEQFF
NA	TRBJ1-5	TRBV2	NA	TGTGCCAGCAGTGAAGCGGCAGGAAGCCCGCCCCAGCATTTT	CASSEAAGSPPQHF
once	TRBJ2-7	TRBV6-5	NA	TGTGCCAGCAGCCGTCCCCGGGACGAGCAGTACTTC	CASSRPRDEQYF
NA	TRBJ2-1	TRBV9	TRBD2	TGTGCCAGCAGCCAACGGAGCGGGACCTACAATGAGCAGTTCTTC	CASSQRSGTYNEQFF
few	TRBJ1-5	TRBV21-1	NA	TGTGCCAGCCCCAAGGATGGCCCCCAGCATTTT	CASPKDGPQHF
NA	TRBJ1-2	TRBV28	TRBD1	TGTGCCAGCAGTCTGACAGGGGGGTACTATGGCTACACCTTC	CASSLTGGYYGYTF
NA	TRBJ1-5	TRBV19	TRBD1	TGTGCCAGTAGTACACCGGGACAGGGTCATCAGCCCCAGCATTTT	CASSTPGQGHQPQHF
few	TRBJ1-5	TRBV27	TRBD1	TGTGCCAGCAGCGAAATGACAGGGAGCAATCAGCCCCAGCATTTT	CASSEMTGSNQPQHF
NA	TRBJ2-4	TRBV5-8	TRBD2	TGTGCCAGCAGCTTTGTTAGCGGGATCGACAAAAACATTCAGTACTTC	CASSFVSGIDKNIQYF
NA	TRBJ2-2	TRBV7-7	TRBD1	TGTGCTAGCAGCTTAGAGCTCCGGACAGGGGGCGCGTGGACCGGGGAGCTGTTTTTT	CASSLELRTGGAWTGELFF
NA	TRBJ1-2	TRBV4-3	NA	TGCGCCAGCAGCCAAGATCTCGGGGGGATAGAAGATGGCTACACCTTC	CASSQDLGGIEDGYTF
NA	TRBJ2-5	TRBV7-9	NA	TGTGCCAGCAGCTTAGGGGGGATCGACCAAGAGACCCAGTACTTC	CASSLGGIDQETQYF
NA	TRBJ2-2	TRBV6-5	NA	TGTGCCAGCAGTTACATAGCGGATACCGGGGAGCTGTTTTTT	CASSYIADTGELFF
NA	TRBJ1-1	TRBV6-1	NA	TGTGCCAGCAAGGCAGGGATGAACACTGAAGCTTTCTTT	CASKAGMNTEAFF
NA	TRBJ2-5	TRBV7-9	TRBD2	TGTGCCAGCAGCTTCGGACTAGCGGGAGCTCCAGAGACCCAGTACTTC	CASSFGLAGAPETQYF
NA	TRBJ1-1	TRBV11-1	NA	TGTGCCAGCAGCTTTTTTGAAGATGCTGAAGCTTTCTTT	CASSFFEDAEAFF
NA	TRBJ2-7	TRBV4-3	NA	TGCGCCAGCAGCCAAGACTCCGGTCCCTACGAGCAGTACTTC	CASSQDSGPYEQYF
once	TRBJ2-7	TRBV28	NA	TGTGCCAGCACTGCAGGCCTTGGCTACGAGCAGTACTTC	CASTAGLGYEQYF
NA	TRBJ1-2	TRBV28	NA	TGTGCCAGCTCTTCATACTACAGGGAGATCTATGGCTACACCTTC	CASSSYYREIYGYTF
NA	TRBJ1-1	TRBV4-1	NA	TGCGCCAGCAGCCAAGGGACACGGTGGAGCACTGAAGCTTTCTTT	CASSQGTRWSTEAFF
NA	TRBJ2-3	TRBV13	NA	TGTGCCAGCAGCTCCACAACAGATACGCAGTATTTT	CASSSTTDTQYF
NA	TRBJ1-5	TRBV2	NA	TGTGCCAGCAGCTACGTCGGGCCCCAGCATTTT	CASSYVGPQHF
once	TRBJ2-5	TRBV11-3	NA	TGTGCCAGCAGCTTAGCGGAGACCCAGTACTTC	CASSLAETQYF
once	TRBJ2-3	TRBV28	NA	TGTGCCAGCAGTTTAACAGATACGCAGTATTTT	CASSLTDTQYF
NA	TRBJ2-7	TRBV13	NA	TGTGCCAGCAGCTCGTACGTGGGGCCCGAGCAGTACTTC	CASSSYVGPEQYF
NA	TRBJ2-3	TRBV15	NA	TGTGCCACCAGGTTCTACGCCGATACGCAGTATTTT	CATRFYADTQYF
NA	TRBJ2-1	TRBV7-8	NA	TGTGCCAGCAGCTTAGGCCGCGGGGTCGAGCAGTTCTTC	CASSLGRGVEQFF
NA	TRBJ2-7	TRBV6-1	TRBD2	TGTGCCAGCAGTGAGGCTAGCGGGGGCTCCTACGAGCAGTACTTC	CASSEASGGSYEQYF
few	TRBJ1-3	TRBV2	NA	TGTGCCAGCAGTTCCGACGGCAACTCTGGAAACACCATATATTTT	CASSSDGNSGNTIYF
once	TRBJ2-2	TRBV28	TRBD2	TGTGCCAGCAGTTTACCCACTAGCGGGGGCCACGACACCGGGGAGCTGTTTTTT	CASSLPTSGGHDTGELFF
NA	TRBJ1-2	TRBV5-1	NA	TGCGCCAGCAGCCCACTAATTTCGGAAGAGAACTATGGCTACACCTTC	CASSPLISEENYGYTF
NA	TRBJ2-7	TRBV28	TRBD1	TGTGCCAGCAGTAGCACAGGGGATGCCTCCTACGAGCAGTACTTC	CASSSTGDASYEQYF
NA	TRBJ1-6	TRBV5-5	NA	TGTGCCAGCAGCCCCACAAGGATTTCACCCCTCCACTTT	CASSPTRISPLHF
NA	TRBJ2-7	TRBV7-9	TRBD1	TGTGCCAGCAGCCCCCGGGACAGCTCCTACGAGCAGTACTTC	CASSPRDSSYEQYF
NA	TRBJ1-2	TRBV4-3	NA	TGCGCCAGCAGCCACGTTGAGGGGAGCTATGGCTACACCTTC	CASSHVEGSYGYTF